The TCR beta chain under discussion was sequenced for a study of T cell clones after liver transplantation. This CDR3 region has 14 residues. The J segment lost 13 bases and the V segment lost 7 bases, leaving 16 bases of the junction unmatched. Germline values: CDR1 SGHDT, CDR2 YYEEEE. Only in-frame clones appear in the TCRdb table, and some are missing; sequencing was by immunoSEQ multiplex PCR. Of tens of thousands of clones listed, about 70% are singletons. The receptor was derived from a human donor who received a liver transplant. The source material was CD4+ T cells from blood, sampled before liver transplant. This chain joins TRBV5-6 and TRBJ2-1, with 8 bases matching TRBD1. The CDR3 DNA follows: TGTGCCAGCCGCAGCTTTGGACAGGGACAGGCTCAGTTCTTC. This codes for CASRSFGQGQAQFF.